This is a list of T cell receptor beta chains from one sample in a study of response to subunit inactivated influenza vaccine. TCRdb ran MiXCR on the RT-PCR reads and lists one entry per CDR3 protein. The sample carries around 580,000 distinct CDR3 sequences, roughly 15% recorded once. Material: PBMCs from blood, obtained roughly 13 days after vaccination. All receptors derive from a man in his forties or fifties who received an inactivated influenza vaccine. Each CDR3 is given with its conserved first and last residue. D genes are given only for firm matches. Clone size appears in some rows only: once, few, many, or a class for an expanded clone.

v_gene: TRBV20-1; d_gene: -; j_gene: TRBJ2-3; abundance: few; CDR3nt: TGCAGTGCTAGTTCAGCTTCAGGCACAGATACGCAGTATTTT; CDR3aa: CSASSASGTDTQYF
v_gene: TRBV18; d_gene: -; j_gene: TRBJ1-1; abundance: -; CDR3nt: TGTGCCAGCTCACCACCAGATAACACTGAAGCTTTCTTT; CDR3aa: CASSPPDNTEAFF
v_gene: TRBV20-1; d_gene: -; j_gene: TRBJ2-5; abundance: -; CDR3nt: TGCAGTGCTAGAGAGGCGGGCCGGGAGACCCAGTACTTC; CDR3aa: CSAREAGRETQYF
v_gene: TRBV12-3/TRBV12-4; d_gene: TRBD2; j_gene: TRBJ2-1; abundance: few; CDR3nt: TGTGCCAGCAGTTGGCTAGCGGGGGGGGTCTACAATGAGCAGTTCTTC; CDR3aa: CASSWLAGGVYNEQFF
v_gene: TRBV11-2; d_gene: TRBD2; j_gene: TRBJ2-3; abundance: few; CDR3nt: TGTGCCAGCAGCTTAGTGTACTTGCGGGGGGGTGGTAACACAGATACGCAGTATTTT; CDR3aa: CASSLVYLRGGGNTDTQYF
v_gene: TRBV30; d_gene: TRBD1; j_gene: TRBJ2-7; abundance: -; CDR3nt: TGTGCCTGGAGTAACTGGGACAGCTACGAGCAGTACTTC; CDR3aa: CAWSNWDSYEQYF
v_gene: TRBV19; d_gene: -; j_gene: TRBJ2-5; abundance: few; CDR3nt: TGTGCCAGTAGTATAGGACAGGTGGGGGGGACCCAGTACTTC; CDR3aa: CASSIGQVGGTQYF
v_gene: TRBV27; d_gene: -; j_gene: TRBJ1-5; abundance: few; CDR3nt: TGTGCCAGCAGTAAGACGCCCGGGGGGGGCAATCAGCCCCAGCATTTT; CDR3aa: CASSKTPGGGNQPQHF
v_gene: TRBV28; d_gene: TRBD1; j_gene: TRBJ1-2; abundance: few; CDR3nt: TGTGCCAGCAGCCTACCGGGACAGGGCTATGGCTACACCTTC; CDR3aa: CASSLPGQGYGYTF
v_gene: TRBV12-3/TRBV12-4; d_gene: TRBD1; j_gene: TRBJ1-2; abundance: few; CDR3nt: TGTGCCAGCAGAATCTCAGGGGGGAAGGAGGGCTACACCTTC; CDR3aa: CASRISGGKEGYTF
v_gene: TRBV29-1; d_gene: -; j_gene: TRBJ2-1; abundance: -; CDR3nt: TGCACAGGCATGGAGGGTCAATTTGAGCAGTTCTTC; CDR3aa: CTGMEGQFEQFF
v_gene: TRBV5-6; d_gene: -; j_gene: TRBJ2-5; abundance: few; CDR3nt: TGTGCCAGCAGCTTGCCTCGGGGGGAGACCCAGTACTTC; CDR3aa: CASSLPRGETQYF
v_gene: TRBV30; d_gene: -; j_gene: TRBJ2-7; abundance: -; CDR3nt: TGTGCCTGGAGCCGAGACGTAGGCGAGCAGTACTTC; CDR3aa: CAWSRDVGEQYF
v_gene: TRBV7-2; d_gene: -; j_gene: TRBJ2-7; abundance: -; CDR3nt: TGTGCCAGCAGCTTAGCAGGAGATTTAGCCTACGAGCAGTACTTC; CDR3aa: CASSLAGDLAYEQYF
v_gene: TRBV6-2/TRBV6-3; d_gene: TRBD2; j_gene: TRBJ2-7; abundance: few; CDR3nt: TGTGCCAGCAGAAGAGAGGGACTAGCGGGAGAACGTTCCTACGAGCAGTACTTC; CDR3aa: CASRREGLAGERSYEQYF
v_gene: TRBV19; d_gene: -; j_gene: TRBJ1-6; abundance: -; CDR3nt: TGTGCCAGTACCCGTCGACTGGCCGAGAATTCACCCCTCCACTTT; CDR3aa: CASTRRLAENSPLHF
v_gene: TRBV7-2; d_gene: -; j_gene: TRBJ2-3; abundance: many; CDR3nt: TGTGCCAGCAGCATCTCGCAGGGGGATACGCAGTATTTT; CDR3aa: CASSISQGDTQYF
v_gene: TRBV3-1; d_gene: TRBD2; j_gene: TRBJ2-2; abundance: -; CDR3nt: TGTGCCAGCACCCACAGCGGGGGGAAAACCGGGGAGCTGTTTTTT; CDR3aa: CASTHSGGKTGELFF
v_gene: TRBV15; d_gene: TRBD2; j_gene: TRBJ2-7; abundance: -; CDR3nt: TGTGCCATATCCAGCGGGACTCTCTACGAGCAGTACTTC; CDR3aa: CAISSGTLYEQYF
v_gene: TRBV5-1; d_gene: -; j_gene: TRBJ2-7; abundance: many; CDR3nt: TGCGCCAGCAGTCTGGTCGGGACCAGAGGATACGAGCAGTACTTC; CDR3aa: CASSLVGTRGYEQYF
v_gene: TRBV29-1; d_gene: TRBD1; j_gene: TRBJ2-3; abundance: -; CDR3nt: TGCAGCGTTAGACCCCGGGACAGGGGCCTGGATACGCAGTATTTT; CDR3aa: CSVRPRDRGLDTQYF
v_gene: TRBV20-1; d_gene: -; j_gene: TRBJ2-7; abundance: -; CDR3nt: TGCAGTGCTAGAGAAACTAATTCCTACGAGCAGTACTTC; CDR3aa: CSARETNSYEQYF
v_gene: TRBV20-1; d_gene: -; j_gene: TRBJ1-1; abundance: few; CDR3nt: TGCAGTGCTACACTACCCCTCCGGGGGAAAGCTTTCTTT; CDR3aa: CSATLPLRGKAFF
v_gene: TRBV30; d_gene: TRBD1; j_gene: TRBJ2-5; abundance: -; CDR3nt: TGTGCCTGGGAAGGACAGGGGGGAGAGACCCAGTACTTC; CDR3aa: CAWEGQGGETQYF
v_gene: TRBV10-2; d_gene: TRBD2; j_gene: TRBJ2-7; abundance: few; CDR3nt: TGCGCCAGCAGACCGACTAGCTCCTACCCGTACGAGCAGTACTTC; CDR3aa: CASRPTSSYPYEQYF
v_gene: TRBV4-2; d_gene: TRBD2; j_gene: TRBJ2-1; abundance: few; CDR3nt: TGTGCCAGCAGCCAAGATTCGGCGGGGGGACGCATCAATGAGCAGTTCTTC; CDR3aa: CASSQDSAGGRINEQFF
v_gene: TRBV9; d_gene: -; j_gene: TRBJ1-3; abundance: few; CDR3nt: TGTGCCAGCAGCGTAGCTGTCGCAGGGGCTGGGGGAAACACCATATATTTT; CDR3aa: CASSVAVAGAGGNTIYF
v_gene: TRBV20-1; d_gene: TRBD2; j_gene: TRBJ2-7; abundance: -; CDR3nt: TGCAGTACCTGGGGGGAGGGCTACGAGCAGTACTTC; CDR3aa: CSTWGEGYEQYF
v_gene: TRBV5-1; d_gene: -; j_gene: TRBJ2-7; abundance: -; CDR3nt: TGCGCCAGCATCTTCGGGGGCGAGCAGTACTTC; CDR3aa: CASIFGGEQYF
v_gene: TRBV7-9; d_gene: -; j_gene: TRBJ1-1; abundance: many; CDR3nt: TGTGCCAGCAGCAACTCGGACAGACCGATGAACACTGAAGCTTTCTTT; CDR3aa: CASSNSDRPMNTEAFF
v_gene: TRBV4-1; d_gene: -; j_gene: TRBJ2-3; abundance: -; CDR3nt: TGCGCCAGCAGTGGACTGGGGGGCTCGACAGATACGCAGTATTTT; CDR3aa: CASSGLGGSTDTQYF
v_gene: TRBV20-1; d_gene: TRBD2; j_gene: TRBJ2-1; abundance: once; CDR3nt: TGCAGTATAAAGACTAGCGGGGGGGCCAAGCAGTTCTTC; CDR3aa: CSIKTSGGAKQFF
v_gene: TRBV6-6; d_gene: TRBD1; j_gene: TRBJ2-7; abundance: few; CDR3nt: TGTGCCAGCCGTCCAGGGGGCATCTACGAGCAGTACTTC; CDR3aa: CASRPGGIYEQYF
v_gene: TRBV5-1; d_gene: -; j_gene: TRBJ2-3; abundance: many; CDR3nt: TGCGCCAGCAGCTCCCGTACGGGCGGCACAGATACGCAGTATTTT; CDR3aa: CASSSRTGGTDTQYF
v_gene: TRBV7-2; d_gene: -; j_gene: TRBJ2-1; abundance: few; CDR3nt: TGTGCCAGCAGCCCCCACCTGAATAGCTTCTACAATGAGCAGTTCTTC; CDR3aa: CASSPHLNSFYNEQFF
v_gene: TRBV7-9; d_gene: -; j_gene: TRBJ1-2; abundance: -; CDR3nt: TGTGCCAGCAGCTTAGGTCAGACTACTAACTATGGCTACACCTTC; CDR3aa: CASSLGQTTNYGYTF
v_gene: TRBV12-3/TRBV12-4; d_gene: -; j_gene: TRBJ2-7; abundance: -; CDR3nt: TGTGCCAGCAGTTTAAGGGGCCCGGGGGGCCTAAGGGAGCAGTACTTC; CDR3aa: CASSLRGPGGLREQYF
v_gene: TRBV7-9; d_gene: -; j_gene: TRBJ2-3; abundance: many; CDR3nt: TGTGCCAGCAGCTCCCAAGCGGGTCGGACAGATACGCAGTATTTT; CDR3aa: CASSSQAGRTDTQYF
v_gene: TRBV5-1; d_gene: TRBD2; j_gene: TRBJ2-5; abundance: -; CDR3nt: TGCGCCAGCAGCTTGGCTAGCGGGGAAGAGACCCAGTACTTC; CDR3aa: CASSLASGEETQYF
v_gene: TRBV18; d_gene: -; j_gene: TRBJ2-5; abundance: few; CDR3nt: TGTGCCAGCTCACCTCCCAGGGGTTACGAGACCCAGTACTTC; CDR3aa: CASSPPRGYETQYF
v_gene: TRBV6-1; d_gene: -; j_gene: TRBJ1-2; abundance: many; CDR3nt: TGTGCCAGCAATGGACGAGGGCTTGGCTATGGCTACACCTTC; CDR3aa: CASNGRGLGYGYTF
v_gene: TRBV7-2; d_gene: TRBD2; j_gene: TRBJ2-3; abundance: many; CDR3nt: TGTGCCAGCAGCAGGACTAGCGGGAGGACAGATACGCAGTATTTT; CDR3aa: CASSRTSGRTDTQYF
v_gene: TRBV7-2; d_gene: TRBD2; j_gene: TRBJ2-3; abundance: many; CDR3nt: TGTGCCAGCAGCTTAGGGCTAGCGGGAGTCGCAGATACGCAGTATTTT; CDR3aa: CASSLGLAGVADTQYF
v_gene: TRBV5-1; d_gene: TRBD1; j_gene: TRBJ2-2; abundance: few; CDR3nt: TGCGCCAGCAGTAGGGGACAGAGCACCGGGGAGCTGTTTTTT; CDR3aa: CASSRGQSTGELFF
v_gene: TRBV12-3/TRBV12-4; d_gene: TRBD2; j_gene: TRBJ2-4; abundance: few; CDR3nt: TGTGCCAGCAGCAAGCGGGGGCGAAACATTCAGTACTTC; CDR3aa: CASSKRGRNIQYF
v_gene: TRBV11-2; d_gene: -; j_gene: TRBJ2-7; abundance: -; CDR3nt: TGTGCCAGCAGCTTAGTCGGGAGAGCCTCCTACGAGCAGTACTTC; CDR3aa: CASSLVGRASYEQYF
v_gene: TRBV28; d_gene: -; j_gene: TRBJ2-7; abundance: -; CDR3nt: TGTGCCAGCAGTTGGCTGAGAAAGGGTGGGCGATACGAGCAGTACTTC; CDR3aa: CASSWLRKGGRYEQYF
v_gene: TRBV7-2; d_gene: TRBD2; j_gene: TRBJ2-5; abundance: -; CDR3nt: TGTGCCAGCAGCTTAGCAGGGAGGGGGACCCAGTACTTC; CDR3aa: CASSLAGRGTQYF
v_gene: TRBV4-2; d_gene: TRBD2; j_gene: TRBJ2-3; abundance: few; CDR3nt: TGTGCCAGCAGCCAAGATTTTGCGGGGGGGCCATCAGATACGCAGTATTTT; CDR3aa: CASSQDFAGGPSDTQYF
v_gene: TRBV3-1; d_gene: -; j_gene: TRBJ1-3; abundance: few; CDR3nt: TGTGCCAGCAGCCGCCCCCTGGTCAACTCTGGAAACACCATATATTTT; CDR3aa: CASSRPLVNSGNTIYF
v_gene: TRBV6-5; d_gene: -; j_gene: TRBJ2-2; abundance: -; CDR3nt: TGTGCCAGCAGTTACGACCACGATTTCCATAACACCGGGGAGCTGTTTTTT; CDR3aa: CASSYDHDFHNTGELFF
v_gene: TRBV29-1; d_gene: -; j_gene: TRBJ1-2; abundance: few; CDR3nt: TGCAGCGTTGAAGACCGGATCTATGGCTACACCTTC; CDR3aa: CSVEDRIYGYTF
v_gene: TRBV3-1; d_gene: -; j_gene: TRBJ2-1; abundance: -; CDR3nt: TGTGCCAGCAGCCCCCTCCGCAAGATGGGTGAGCAGTTCTTC; CDR3aa: CASSPLRKMGEQFF
v_gene: TRBV2; d_gene: TRBD1; j_gene: TRBJ1-1; abundance: many; CDR3nt: TGTGCCAGCAGTGAGAGCCCGGGACAGGGGAACACTGAAGCTTTCTTT; CDR3aa: CASSESPGQGNTEAFF
v_gene: TRBV5-4; d_gene: TRBD1; j_gene: TRBJ1-2; abundance: -; CDR3nt: TGTGCCAGCAGCTTAACCGGGACAGGGAGTGGCTACACCTTC; CDR3aa: CASSLTGTGSGYTF
v_gene: TRBV5-1; d_gene: TRBD2; j_gene: TRBJ2-1; abundance: few; CDR3nt: TGCGCCAGCAGCTCCCGGGTAGCGGGAGGGCCTAACAGTGAGCAGTTCTTC; CDR3aa: CASSSRVAGGPNSEQFF
v_gene: TRBV4-2; d_gene: -; j_gene: TRBJ2-7; abundance: -; CDR3nt: TGTGCCAGCAGCCAAGTCAAAGGGCCACCCTACGAGCAGTACTTC; CDR3aa: CASSQVKGPPYEQYF